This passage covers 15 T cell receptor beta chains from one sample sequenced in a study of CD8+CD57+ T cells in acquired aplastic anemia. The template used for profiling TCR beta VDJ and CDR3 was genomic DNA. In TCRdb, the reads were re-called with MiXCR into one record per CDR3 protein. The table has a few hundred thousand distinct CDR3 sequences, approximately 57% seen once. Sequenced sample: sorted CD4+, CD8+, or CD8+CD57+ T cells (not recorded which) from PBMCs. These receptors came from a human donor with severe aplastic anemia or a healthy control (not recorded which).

CDR3 nucleotides: TGCAGTGCTAGAGACCCACAGGGGTATGGTGAAGCTTTCTTT. Translation: CSARDPQGYGEAFF. This rearrangement joins TRBV20-1 to TRBJ1-1; TRBD1 matches at 7 bases. V dropped 0 bases and J dropped 7; count of bases not matched to a gene: 8. The CDR3 consists of 14 residues. In germline, CDR1 is DFQATT, CDR2 SNEGSKA (reference sequence).

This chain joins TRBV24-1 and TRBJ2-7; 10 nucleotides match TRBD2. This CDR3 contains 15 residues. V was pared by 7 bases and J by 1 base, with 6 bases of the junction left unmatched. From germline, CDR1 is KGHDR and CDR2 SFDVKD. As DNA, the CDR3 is TGTGCCACCAGCCTAAGCGGGGGGGATTCCTACGAGCAGTACTTC. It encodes CATSLSGGDSYEQYF.

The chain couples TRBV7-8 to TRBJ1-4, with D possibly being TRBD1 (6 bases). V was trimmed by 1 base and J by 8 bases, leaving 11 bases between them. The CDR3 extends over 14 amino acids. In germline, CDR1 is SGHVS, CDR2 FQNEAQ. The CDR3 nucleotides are TGTGCCAGCAGCTTAGTCCACAGGGAGGAAAAACTGTTTTTT. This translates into CASSLVHREEKLFF.

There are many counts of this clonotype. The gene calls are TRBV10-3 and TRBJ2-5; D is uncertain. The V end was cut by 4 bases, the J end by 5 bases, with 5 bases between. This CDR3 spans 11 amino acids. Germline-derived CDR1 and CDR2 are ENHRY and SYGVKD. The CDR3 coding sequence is TGTGCCATCAGTGTTGGCGAGACCCAGTACTTC. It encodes CAISVGETQYF.

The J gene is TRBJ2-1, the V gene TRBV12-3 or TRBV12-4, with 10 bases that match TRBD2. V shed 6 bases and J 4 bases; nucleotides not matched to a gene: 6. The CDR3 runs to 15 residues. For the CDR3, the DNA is TGTGCCAGCAGGCCCGGGACTAGCGCGTACAATGAGCAGTTCTTC. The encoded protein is CASRPGTSAYNEQFF.

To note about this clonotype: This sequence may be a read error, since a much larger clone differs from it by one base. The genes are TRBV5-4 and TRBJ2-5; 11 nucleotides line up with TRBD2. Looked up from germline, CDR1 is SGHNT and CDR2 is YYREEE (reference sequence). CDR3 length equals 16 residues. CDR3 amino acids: CAGSQLAGGAGETQYF. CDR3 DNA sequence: TGTGCCGGCAGCCAATTAGCGGGGGGGGCGGGAGAGACCCAGTACTTC.

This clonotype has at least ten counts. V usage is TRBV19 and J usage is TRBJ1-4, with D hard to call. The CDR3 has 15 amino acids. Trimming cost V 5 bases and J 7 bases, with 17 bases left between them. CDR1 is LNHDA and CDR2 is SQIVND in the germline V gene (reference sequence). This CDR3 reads CASSQGRSPGEKLFF. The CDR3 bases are TGTGCCAGTAGTCAAGGCAGGTCACCGGGTGAAAAACTGTTTTTT.

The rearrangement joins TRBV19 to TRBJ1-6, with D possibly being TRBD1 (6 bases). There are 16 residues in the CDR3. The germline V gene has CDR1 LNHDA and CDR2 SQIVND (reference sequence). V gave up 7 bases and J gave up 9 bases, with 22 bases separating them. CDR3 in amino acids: CASKRSPQGRASPLHF. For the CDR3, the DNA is TGTGCCAGTAAAAGGTCGCCACAGGGACGCGCTTCACCCCTCCACTTT.

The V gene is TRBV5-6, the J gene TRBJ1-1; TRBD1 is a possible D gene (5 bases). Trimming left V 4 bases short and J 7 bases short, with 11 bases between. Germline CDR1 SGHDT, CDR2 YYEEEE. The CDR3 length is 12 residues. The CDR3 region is CASSNLGGEAFF. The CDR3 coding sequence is TGTGCCAGCAGCAACTTGGGGGGTGAAGCTTTCTTT.

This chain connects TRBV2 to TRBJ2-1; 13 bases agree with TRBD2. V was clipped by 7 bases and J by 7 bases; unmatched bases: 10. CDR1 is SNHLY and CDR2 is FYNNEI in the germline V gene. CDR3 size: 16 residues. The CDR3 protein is CASIAQTSGRTNEQFF. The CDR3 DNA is TGTGCCAGCATCGCGCAGACTAGCGGGAGGACGAATGAGCAGTTCTTC.

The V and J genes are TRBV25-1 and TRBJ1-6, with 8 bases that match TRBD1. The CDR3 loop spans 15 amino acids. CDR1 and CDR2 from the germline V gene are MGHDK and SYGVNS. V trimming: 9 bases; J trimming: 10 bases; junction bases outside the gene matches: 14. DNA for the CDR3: TGTGCCAGTAGTATAGCTCCGGACAGGGACTCACCCCTCCACTTT. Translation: CASSIAPDRDSPLHF. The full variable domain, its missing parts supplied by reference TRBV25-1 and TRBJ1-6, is EADIYQTPRYLVIGTGKKITLECSQTMGHDKMYWYQQDPGMELHLIHYSYGVNSTEKGDLSSESTVSRIRTEHFPLTLESARPSHTSQYLCASSIAPDRDSPLHFGNGTRLTVT.

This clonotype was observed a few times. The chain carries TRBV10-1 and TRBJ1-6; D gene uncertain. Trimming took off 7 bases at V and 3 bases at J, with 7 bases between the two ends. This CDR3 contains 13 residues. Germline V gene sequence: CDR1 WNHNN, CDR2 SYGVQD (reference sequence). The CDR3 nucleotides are TGCGCCAGCAACAATGGCTATAATTCACCCCTCCACTTT. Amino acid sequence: CASNNGYNSPLHF.

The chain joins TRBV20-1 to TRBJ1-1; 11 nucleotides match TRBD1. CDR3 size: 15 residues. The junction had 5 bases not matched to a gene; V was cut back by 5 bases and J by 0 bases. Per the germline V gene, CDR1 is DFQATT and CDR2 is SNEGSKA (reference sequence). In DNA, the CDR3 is TGCAGTGCTCGAGGACAGGGGGCTTTGAACACTGAAGCTTTCTTT. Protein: CSARGQGALNTEAFF.

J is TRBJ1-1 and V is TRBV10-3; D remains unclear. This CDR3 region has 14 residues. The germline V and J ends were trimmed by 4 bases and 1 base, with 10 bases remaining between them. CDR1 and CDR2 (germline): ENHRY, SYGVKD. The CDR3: CAISARQTNTEAFF. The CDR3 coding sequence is TGTGCCATCAGTGCGCGGCAGACGAACACTGAAGCTTTCTTT.

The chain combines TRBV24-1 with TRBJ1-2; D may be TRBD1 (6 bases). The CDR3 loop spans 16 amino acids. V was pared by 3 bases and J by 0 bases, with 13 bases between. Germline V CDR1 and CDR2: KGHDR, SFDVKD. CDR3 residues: CATSDAQGPANYGYTF. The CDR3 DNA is TGTGCCACCAGTGATGCGCAGGGGCCCGCTAACTATGGCTACACCTTC.